This T cell receptor (beta chain) was sequenced during a study of shared clonotypes between healthy human individuals. Study results and caveats: Non-shared clonotypes had lower generation probabilities than those shared by all four donors.

CDR1 SGHDN and CDR2 FVKESK come from the germline V gene. The V and J ends lost 3 bases and 3 bases respectively, with 12 bases between them. The CDR3 length is 14 residues. Each cell subset's genomic DNA was divided evenly among several immunoSEQ plates. Sequencing was performed with immunoSEQ multiplex PCR; in TCRdb, only in-frame clones are kept and a portion is missing. In the table there are about 690,000 clones, around 91% of which are singletons. Points on this clone: No antigen is known for it.

This sequence was found in a man between 18 and 35 years old in good health. Some clones in this sample may be carry-over from other donors' samples. Sequencing was done on a sample of memory CD8+ T cells from PBMCs. Subset given: CD45RO+ cells pooled with CCR7-negative TemRA cells. V usage is TRBV14 and J usage is TRBJ2-7; no definite D call. For the CDR3, the DNA is TGTGCCAGCAGCCATCGGAAGAAACACTACGAGCAGTACTTC. It specifies CASSHRKKHYEQYF.